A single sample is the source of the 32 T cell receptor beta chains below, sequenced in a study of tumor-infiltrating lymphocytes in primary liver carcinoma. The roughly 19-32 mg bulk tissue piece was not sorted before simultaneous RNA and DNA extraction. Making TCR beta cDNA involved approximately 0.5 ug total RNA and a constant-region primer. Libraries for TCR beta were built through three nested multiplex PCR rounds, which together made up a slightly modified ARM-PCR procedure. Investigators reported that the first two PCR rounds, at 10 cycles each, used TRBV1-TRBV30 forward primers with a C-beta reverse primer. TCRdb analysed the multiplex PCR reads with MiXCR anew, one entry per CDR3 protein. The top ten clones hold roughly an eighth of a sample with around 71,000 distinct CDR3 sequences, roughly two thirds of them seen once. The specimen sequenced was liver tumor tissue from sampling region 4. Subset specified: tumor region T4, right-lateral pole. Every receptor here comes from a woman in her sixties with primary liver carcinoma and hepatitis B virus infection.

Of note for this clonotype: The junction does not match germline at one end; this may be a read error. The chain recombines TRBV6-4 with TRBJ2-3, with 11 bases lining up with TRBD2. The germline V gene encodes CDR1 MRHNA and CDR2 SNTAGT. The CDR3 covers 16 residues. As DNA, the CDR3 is TGTGCCAGCAGTGACATAGCGGGAGGGTCCAGAGATACGCAGTATTTC. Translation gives CASSDIAGGSRDTQYF.

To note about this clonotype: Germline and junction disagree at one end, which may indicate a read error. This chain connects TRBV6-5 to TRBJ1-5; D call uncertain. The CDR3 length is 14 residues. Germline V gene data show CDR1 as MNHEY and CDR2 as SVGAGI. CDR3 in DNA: TGTGCCAACAGTTCCCGGGGAGGCAACCAGCCCCAGCATTTT. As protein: CANSSRGGNQPQHF.

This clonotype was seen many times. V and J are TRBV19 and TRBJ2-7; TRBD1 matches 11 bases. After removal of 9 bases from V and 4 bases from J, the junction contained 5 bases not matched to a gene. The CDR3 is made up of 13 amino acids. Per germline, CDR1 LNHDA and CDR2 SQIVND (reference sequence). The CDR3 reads CASGQGAVYEQYF. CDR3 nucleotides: TGTGCCAGCGGACAGGGGGCGGTTTACGAGCAGTACTTC. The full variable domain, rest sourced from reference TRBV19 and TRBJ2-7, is DGGITQSPKYLFRKEGQNVTLSCEQNLNHDAMYWYRQDPGQGLRLIYYSQIVNDFQKGDIAEGYSVSREKKESFPLTVTSAQKNPTAFYLCASGQGAVYEQYFGPGTRLTVT.

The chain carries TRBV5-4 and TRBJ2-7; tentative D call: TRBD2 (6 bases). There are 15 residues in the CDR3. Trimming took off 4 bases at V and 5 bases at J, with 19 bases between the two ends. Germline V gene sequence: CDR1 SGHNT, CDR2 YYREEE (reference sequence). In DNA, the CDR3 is TGTGCCAGCAGCATGCCGAGACTAGGGGCTCACGAGCAGTACTTC. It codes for CASSMPRLGAHEQYF.

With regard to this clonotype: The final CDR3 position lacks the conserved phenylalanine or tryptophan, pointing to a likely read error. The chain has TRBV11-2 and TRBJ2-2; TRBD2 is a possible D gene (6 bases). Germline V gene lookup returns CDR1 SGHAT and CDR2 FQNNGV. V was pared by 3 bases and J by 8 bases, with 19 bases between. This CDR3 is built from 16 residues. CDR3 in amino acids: CASSFRLSGDAGELFY. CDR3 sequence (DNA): TGTGCCAGCAGCTTCCGACTATCGGGAGATGCGGGGGAGCTGTTTTAC.

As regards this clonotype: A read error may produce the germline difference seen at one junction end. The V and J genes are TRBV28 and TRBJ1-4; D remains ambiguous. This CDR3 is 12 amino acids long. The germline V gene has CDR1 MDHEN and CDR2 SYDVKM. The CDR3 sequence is CASSPPRGKLIF. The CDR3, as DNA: TGTGCCAGCAGTCCCCCGAGAGGAAAACTTATTTTT. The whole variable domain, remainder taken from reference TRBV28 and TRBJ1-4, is DVKVTQSSRYLVKRTGEKVFLECVQDMDHENMFWYRQDPGLGLRLIYFSYDVKMKEKGDIPEGYSVSREKKERFSLILESASTNQTSMYLCASSPPRGKLIFGSGTQLSVL.

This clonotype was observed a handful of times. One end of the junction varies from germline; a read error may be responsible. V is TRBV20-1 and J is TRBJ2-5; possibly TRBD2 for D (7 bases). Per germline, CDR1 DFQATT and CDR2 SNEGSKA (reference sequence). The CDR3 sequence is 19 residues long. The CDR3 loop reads CIARGRSSRRGGWLETLYF. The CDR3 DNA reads TGCATTGCTAGAGGCCGCAGCTCCAGGAGGGGGGGCTGGTTGGAGACCCTGTACTTC.

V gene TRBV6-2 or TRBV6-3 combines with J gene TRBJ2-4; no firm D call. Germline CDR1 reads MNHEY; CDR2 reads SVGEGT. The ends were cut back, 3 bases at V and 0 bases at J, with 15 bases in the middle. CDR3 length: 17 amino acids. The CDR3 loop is CASSYSRVTVAKNIQYF. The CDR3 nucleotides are TGTGCCAGCAGTTATTCGAGAGTGACGGTAGCCAAAAACATTCAGTACTTC.

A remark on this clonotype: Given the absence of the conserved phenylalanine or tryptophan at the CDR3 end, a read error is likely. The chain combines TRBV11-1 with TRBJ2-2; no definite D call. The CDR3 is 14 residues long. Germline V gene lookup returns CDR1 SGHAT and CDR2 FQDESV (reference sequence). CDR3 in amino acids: CASRSSLDTRELFS. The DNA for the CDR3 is TGTGCCAGCAGATCGAGCCTTGACACCCGGGAGCTGTTTTCT.

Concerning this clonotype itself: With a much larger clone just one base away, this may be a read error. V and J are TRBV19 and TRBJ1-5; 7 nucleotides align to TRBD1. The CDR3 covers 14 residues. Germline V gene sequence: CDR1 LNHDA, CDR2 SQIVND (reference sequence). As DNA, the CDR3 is TGTGCCAGTAGTATAGAAGGGCCGGGACAGCTCCAGCATTTT. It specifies CASSIEGPGQLQHF.

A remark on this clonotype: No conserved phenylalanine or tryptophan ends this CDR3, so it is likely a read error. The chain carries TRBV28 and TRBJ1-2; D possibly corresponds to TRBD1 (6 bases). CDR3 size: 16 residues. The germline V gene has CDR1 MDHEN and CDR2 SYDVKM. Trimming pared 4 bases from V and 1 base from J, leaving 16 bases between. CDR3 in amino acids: CASSSPGERGNYGYTL. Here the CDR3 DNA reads TGTGCCAGCAGTTCTCCAGGGGAGCGGGGTAACTATGGCTACACCTTA.

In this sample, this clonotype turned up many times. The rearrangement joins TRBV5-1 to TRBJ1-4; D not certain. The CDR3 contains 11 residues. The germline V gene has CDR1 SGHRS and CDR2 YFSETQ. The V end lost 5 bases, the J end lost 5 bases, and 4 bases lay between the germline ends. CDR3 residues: CASRLNEKLFF. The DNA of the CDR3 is TGCGCCAGCAGACTAAATGAAAAACTGTTTTTT.

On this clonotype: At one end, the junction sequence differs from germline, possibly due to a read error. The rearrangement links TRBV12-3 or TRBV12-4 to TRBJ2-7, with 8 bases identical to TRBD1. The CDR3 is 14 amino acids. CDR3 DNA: TGTGCCAACAGTCTCGGACAGGGTACCTACGAGCAGTACTTC. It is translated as CANSLGQGTYEQYF.

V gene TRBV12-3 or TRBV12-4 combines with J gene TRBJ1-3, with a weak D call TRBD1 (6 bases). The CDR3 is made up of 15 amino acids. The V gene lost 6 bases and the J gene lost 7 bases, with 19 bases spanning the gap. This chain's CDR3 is CASSLDSLARNTIYF. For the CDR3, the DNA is TGTGCCAGCAGCTTGGACAGTTTAGCTCGGAACACCATATATTTT.

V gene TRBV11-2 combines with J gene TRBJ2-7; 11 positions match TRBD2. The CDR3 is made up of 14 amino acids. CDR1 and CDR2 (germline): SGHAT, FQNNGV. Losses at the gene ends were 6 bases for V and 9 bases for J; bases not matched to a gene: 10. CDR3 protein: CASSVGLAERGQYF. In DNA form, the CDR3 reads TGTGCCAGCAGTGTGGGACTAGCGGAGAGGGGGCAGTACTTC. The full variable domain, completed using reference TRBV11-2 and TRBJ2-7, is EAGVAQSPRYKIIEKRQSVAFWCNPISGHATLYWYQQILGQGPKLLIQFQNNGVVDDSQLPKDRFSAERLKGVDSTLKIQPAKLEDSAVYLCASSVGLAERGQYFGPGTRLTVT.

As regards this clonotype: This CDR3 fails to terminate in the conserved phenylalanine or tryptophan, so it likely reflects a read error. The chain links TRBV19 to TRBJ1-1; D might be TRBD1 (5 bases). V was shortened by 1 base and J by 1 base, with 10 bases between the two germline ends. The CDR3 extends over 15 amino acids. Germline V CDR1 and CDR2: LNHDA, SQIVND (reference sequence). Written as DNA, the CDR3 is TGTGCCAGTAGTATAGGTGGCGGGACGAACACTGAAGCTTTCTAT. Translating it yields CASSIGGGTNTEAFY.

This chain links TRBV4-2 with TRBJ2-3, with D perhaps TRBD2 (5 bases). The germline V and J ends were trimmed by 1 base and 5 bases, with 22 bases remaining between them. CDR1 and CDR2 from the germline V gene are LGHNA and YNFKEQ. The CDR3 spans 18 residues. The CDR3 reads CASSQASSSGVPIDTQYF. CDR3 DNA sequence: TGTGCCAGCAGCCAAGCCTCTAGTTCCGGGGTCCCCATAGATACGCAGTATTTT.

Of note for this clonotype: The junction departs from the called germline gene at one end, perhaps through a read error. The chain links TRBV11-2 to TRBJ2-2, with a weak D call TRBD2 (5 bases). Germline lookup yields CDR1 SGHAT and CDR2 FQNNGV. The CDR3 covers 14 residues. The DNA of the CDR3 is TGTGCCAGCCCTCCGCAAGGACCGACCGGGGAGCTGCTTTTT. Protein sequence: CASPPQGPTGELLF.

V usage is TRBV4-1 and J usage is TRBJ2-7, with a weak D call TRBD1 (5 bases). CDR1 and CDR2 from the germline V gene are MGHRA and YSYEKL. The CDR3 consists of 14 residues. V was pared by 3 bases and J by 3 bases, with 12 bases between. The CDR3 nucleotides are TGCGCCAGCAGCCATGTTGATAGGGGCTACGAGCAGTACTTC. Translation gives CASSHVDRGYEQYF.

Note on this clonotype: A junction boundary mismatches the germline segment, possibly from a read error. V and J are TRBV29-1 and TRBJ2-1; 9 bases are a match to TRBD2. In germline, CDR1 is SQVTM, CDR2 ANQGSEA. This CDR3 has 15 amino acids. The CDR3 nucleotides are TGCAGCCTTGAGGGGTCGGGTAGCGGGAGTGATGAGCAGTCCTTC. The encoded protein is CSLEGSGSGSDEQSF.

In DNA form, the CDR3 reads TGTGCCAGCACCATAACAGGGTCCCTTATCAATGAGCAGTTCTTC. This codes for CASTITGSLINEQFF. The rearrangement links TRBV12-3 or TRBV12-4 to TRBJ2-1, with TRBD1 as a possible D gene (6 bases). This CDR3 is 15 amino acids long. Trimming left V 7 bases short and J 6 bases short, with 19 bases between.

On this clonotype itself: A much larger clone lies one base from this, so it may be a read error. The CDR3 reads CSSSLDSSYTF. CDR3 bases: TGCTCCAGCAGCTTGGACAGCAGCTACACCTTC. The V and J genes are TRBV5-1 and TRBJ1-2; a possible D gene is TRBD1 (6 bases). Germline CDR1 SGHRS, CDR2 YFSETQ. CDR3 length: 11 residues.

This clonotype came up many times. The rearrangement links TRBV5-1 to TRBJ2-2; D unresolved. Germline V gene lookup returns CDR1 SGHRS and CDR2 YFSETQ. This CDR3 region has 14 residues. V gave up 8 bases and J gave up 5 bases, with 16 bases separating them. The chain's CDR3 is CASRLAPPTGELFF. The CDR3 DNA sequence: TGCGCCAGTCGACTCGCGCCTCCAACCGGGGAGCTGTTTTTT. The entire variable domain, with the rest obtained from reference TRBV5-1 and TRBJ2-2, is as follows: KAGVTQTPRYLIKTRGQQVTLSCSPISGHRSVSWYQQTPGQGLQFLFEYFSETQRNKGNFPGRFSGRQFSNSRSEMNVSTLELGDSALYLCASRLAPPTGELFFGEGSRLTVL.

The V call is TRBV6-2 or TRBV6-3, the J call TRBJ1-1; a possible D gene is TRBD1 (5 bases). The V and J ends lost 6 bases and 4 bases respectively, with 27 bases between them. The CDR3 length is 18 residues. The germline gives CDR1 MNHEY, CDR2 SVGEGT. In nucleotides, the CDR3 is TGTGCCAGCAGCGCCGCCATGGGTGGGGGGAATATTGGCACTGAAGCTTTCTTT. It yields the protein CASSAAMGGGNIGTEAFF.

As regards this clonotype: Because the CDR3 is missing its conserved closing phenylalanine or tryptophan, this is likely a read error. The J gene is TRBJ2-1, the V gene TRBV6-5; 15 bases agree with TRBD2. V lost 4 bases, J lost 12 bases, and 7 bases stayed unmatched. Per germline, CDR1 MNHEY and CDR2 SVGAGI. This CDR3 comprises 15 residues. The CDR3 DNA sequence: TGTGCCAGCAGTTCCAGGACTAGCGGGAGGGGTGGGCAGTTCATC. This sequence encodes CASSSRTSGRGGQFI.

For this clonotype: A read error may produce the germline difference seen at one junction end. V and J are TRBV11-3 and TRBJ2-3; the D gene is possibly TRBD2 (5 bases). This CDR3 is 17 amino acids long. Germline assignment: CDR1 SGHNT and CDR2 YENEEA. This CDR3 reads CASNLSFRLLRTDTQYF. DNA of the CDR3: TGTGCCAGCAACTTATCGTTTCGGCTGCTACGGACTGATACGCAGTATTTT.

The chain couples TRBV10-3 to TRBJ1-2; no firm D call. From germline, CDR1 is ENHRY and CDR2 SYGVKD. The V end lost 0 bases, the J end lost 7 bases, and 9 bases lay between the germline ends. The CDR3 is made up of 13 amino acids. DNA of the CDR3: TGTGCCATCAGTGAGTCGTGGAGGACTGGCTACACCTTC. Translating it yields CAISESWRTGYTF.

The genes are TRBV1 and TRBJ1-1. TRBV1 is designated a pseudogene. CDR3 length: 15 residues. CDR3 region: CTSNQSLQGTTEAFF. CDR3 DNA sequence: TGTACCAGCAACCAATCCCTTCAAGGGACCACTGAAGCTTTCTTT.

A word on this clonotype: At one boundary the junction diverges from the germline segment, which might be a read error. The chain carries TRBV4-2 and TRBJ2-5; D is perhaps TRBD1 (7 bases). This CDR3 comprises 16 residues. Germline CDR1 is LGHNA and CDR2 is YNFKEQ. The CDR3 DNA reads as TGTGCCAGCAGCCAAGGTCTCGTGGACACAGGGGAGGCCCAATACTTC. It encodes CASSQGLVDTGEAQYF.

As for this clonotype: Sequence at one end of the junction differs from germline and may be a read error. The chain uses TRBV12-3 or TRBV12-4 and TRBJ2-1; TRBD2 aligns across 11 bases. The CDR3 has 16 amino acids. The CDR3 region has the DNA TGTGCCCGCAGTTTATCAGGGACTAGCGGACACAATGAGCAGTTCTTC. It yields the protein CARSLSGTSGHNEQFF.

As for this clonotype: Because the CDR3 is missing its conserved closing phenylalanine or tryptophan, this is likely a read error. The CDR3 protein is CTSSLDRTGELFS. Written as DNA, the CDR3 is TGTACCAGTAGCTTAGATAGGACTGGGGAGCTGTTTTCT. The chain has TRBV11-2 and TRBJ2-2, with D perhaps matching TRBD2 (5 bases). Germline assignment: CDR1 SGHAT and CDR2 FQNNGV. The CDR3 covers 13 residues.

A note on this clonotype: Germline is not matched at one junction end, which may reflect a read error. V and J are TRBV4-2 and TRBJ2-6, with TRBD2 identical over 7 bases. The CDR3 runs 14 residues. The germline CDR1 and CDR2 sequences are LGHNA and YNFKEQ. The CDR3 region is CASSQGTRANLLTF. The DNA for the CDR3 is TGTGCCAGCAGCCAAGGGACTAGGGCCAACCTCCTGACTTTC.